This entry lists 9 T cell receptor beta chains sequenced from one sample in a study of blood T cell repertoires in COVID-19. The protocol was immunoSEQ multiplex PCR, while the TCRdb copy is restricted to in-frame clones and leaves out a portion. The repertoire holds 250,000 or so clones, approximately 86% seen once, with roughly 2.6% in the top ten. Sequencing input: PBMCs or T cells enriched from blood (not recorded which). These receptors all stem from a woman in her twenties or thirties with acute COVID-19.

The V and J genes are TRBV29-1 and TRBJ1-1; 10 bases match TRBD1. Germline trimming cut 6 bases from V and 0 bases from J; bases unmatched to any gene: 10. The CDR3 has 16 residues. Germline CDR1 and CDR2: SQVTM and ANQGSEA. The CDR3 nucleotides are TGCAGCGTCATGGACAGGGGGAGACTTATGAACACTGAAGCTTTCTTT. This gives the protein CSVMDRGRLMNTEAFF.

The V gene is TRBV19, the J gene TRBJ2-7; D is ambiguous. The length of the CDR3 is 13 residues. Deletions cut 5 bases from V and 6 bases from J, with 14 bases between. The germline V gene has CDR1 LNHDA and CDR2 SQIVND (reference sequence). Here the CDR3 reads CASSPNRGFEQYF. In nucleotides, the CDR3 is TGTGCCAGTAGTCCTAATCGCGGTTTCGAGCAGTACTTC.

This rearrangement joins TRBV30 to TRBJ2-5; D remains unclear. CDR1 is GTSNPN, CDR2 SVGIG, per germline (reference sequence). The CDR3 is made up of 13 amino acids. V lost 0 bases and J 1 base, leaving 6 bases between the germline ends. The CDR3 region has the DNA TGTGCCTGGAGTGTATCTAGCCAAGAGACCCAGTACTTC. Amino acids: CAWSVSSQETQYF.

The gene calls are TRBV19 and TRBJ2-5, with 7 bases that match TRBD2. Unmatched junction bases numbered 6, after V lost 6 bases and J lost 2 bases. The CDR3 extends over 14 amino acids. Germline CDR1 LNHDA, CDR2 SQIVND (reference sequence). CDR3 sequence reads: CASSTGLEQETQYF. The CDR3 nucleotides are TGTGCCAGTAGCACCGGACTAGAACAAGAGACCCAGTACTTC.

The V and J genes are TRBV7-2 and TRBJ1-6, with a weak D call TRBD1 (5 bases). V was trimmed by 4 bases and J by 11 bases, leaving 12 bases between them. Germline CDR1 reads SGHTA; CDR2 reads FQGNSA. CDR3 length: 13 residues. CDR3 sequence (DNA): TGTGCCAGCAGCTCCTCCAGGGTTACACCCCTCCACTTT. It yields the protein CASSSSRVTPLHF. Filled out from reference TRBV7-2 and TRBJ1-6, the complete variable domain reads GAGVSQSPSNKVTEKGKDVELRCDPISGHTALYWYRQSLGQGLEFLIYFQGNSAPDKSGLPSDRFSAERTGGSVSTLTIQRTQQEDSAVYLCASSSSRVTPLHFGNGTRLTVT.

The J gene is TRBJ1-6, the V gene TRBV14, with a weak D call TRBD1 (6 bases). The CDR3 loop spans 15 amino acids. Germline CDR1 SGHDN, CDR2 FVKESK. The V end lost 2 bases, the J end lost 4 bases, and 9 bases lay between the germline ends. As DNA, the CDR3 is TGTGCCAGCAGCCAACCACAGGGATATAATTCACCCCTCCACTTT. It specifies CASSQPQGYNSPLHF.

The rearrangement uses TRBV20-1 and TRBJ2-7; D perhaps matches TRBD2 (5 bases). Germline loops: CDR1 DFQATT, CDR2 SNEGSKA (reference sequence). The CDR3 spans 11 residues. V dropped 7 bases and J dropped 3 bases, with 10 bases sitting between them. The CDR3 DNA reads TGCAGTGGGGCCCGGGGCTACGAGCAGTACTTC. Translating it yields CSGARGYEQYF.

The rearrangement links TRBV5-4 to TRBJ1-4, with D perhaps TRBD1 (5 bases). CDR3 length equals 15 residues. Looked up from germline, CDR1 is SGHNT and CDR2 is YYREEE (reference sequence). V was pared by 3 bases and J by 8 bases, with 17 bases between. Here the CDR3 reads CASSSPQGGQEKLFF. The CDR3 region has the DNA TGTGCCAGCAGCTCCCCCCAGGGAGGGCAAGAAAAACTGTTTTTT.

V and J are TRBV2 and TRBJ2-7, with D perhaps TRBD1 (6 bases). The CDR3 is 14 amino acids. Germline V gives CDR1 SNHLY, CDR2 FYNNEI. V was pared by 4 bases and J by 4 bases, with 14 bases between. DNA of the CDR3: TGTGCCAGCAGTGCCCAAAGGGGGAGTTACGAGCAGTACTTC. Translation gives CASSAQRGSYEQYF.